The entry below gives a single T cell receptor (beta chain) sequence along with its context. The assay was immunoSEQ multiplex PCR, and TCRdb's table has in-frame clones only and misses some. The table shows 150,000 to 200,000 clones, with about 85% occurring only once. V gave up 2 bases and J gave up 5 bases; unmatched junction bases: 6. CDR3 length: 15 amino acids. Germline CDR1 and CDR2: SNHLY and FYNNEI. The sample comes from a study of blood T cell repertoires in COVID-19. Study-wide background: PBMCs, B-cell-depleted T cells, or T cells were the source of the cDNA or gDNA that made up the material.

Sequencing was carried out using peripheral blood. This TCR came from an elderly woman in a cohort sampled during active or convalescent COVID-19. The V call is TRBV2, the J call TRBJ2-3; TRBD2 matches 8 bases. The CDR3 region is CASSEIGSGRDTQYF. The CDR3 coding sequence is TGTGCCAGCAGTGAAATCGGGAGCGGGAGAGATACGCAGTATTTT.